One and the same sample provided the 21 T cell receptor beta chains below, sequenced in a study of T-cell memory formation after mild COVID-19. TCRdb redid the calling of the 5' RACE reads with MiXCR, one entry per CDR3 protein. The sample holds about 390,000 distinct CDR3 sequences, under 25% seen once. Sequencing was done on a sample of PBMCs or a T cell subset sorted from them (not recorded which). These TCRs come from an adult woman who had mild COVID-19 (a few samples of this study predate the infection). Cell type and time point are not known.

This clonotype has a handful of counts. This chain links TRBV12-3 or TRBV12-4 with TRBJ2-2, with no clear D. CDR3 length equals 15 residues. Trimming pared 3 bases from V and 0 bases from J, leaving 8 bases between. The CDR3 coding sequence is TGTGCCAGCAGTTTGAGGTCAGCGAACACCGGGGAGCTGTTTTTT. This codes for CASSLRSANTGELFF.

The rearrangement links TRBV6-2 or TRBV6-3 to TRBJ1-4; TRBD1 matches at 9 bases. This CDR3 is 15 amino acids long. The junction had 8 bases not matched to a gene; V was cut back by 4 bases and J by 8 bases. Germline V gene data show CDR1 as MNHEY and CDR2 as SVGEGT. The CDR3 is CASSFGTGLKEKLFF. Written as DNA, the CDR3 is TGTGCCAGCAGTTTCGGGACAGGGTTAAAAGAAAAACTGTTTTTT.

The chain uses TRBV9 and TRBJ2-7, with D possibly being TRBD2 (5 bases). This CDR3 has 17 residues. The V gene lost 4 bases and the J gene lost 0 bases, with 20 bases spanning the gap. Per germline, CDR1 SGDLS and CDR2 YYNGEE. The CDR3 DNA sequence: TGTGCCAGCAGCCCCCAGTCCGCGGGTCCAAGCTCCTACGAGCAGTACTTC. The encoded protein is CASSPQSAGPSSYEQYF.

V is TRBV20-1 and J is TRBJ2-1; 7 bases match TRBD1. This CDR3 comprises 15 residues. Germline CDR1 DFQATT, CDR2 SNEGSKA (reference sequence). Trimming cost V 4 bases and J 4 bases; bases outside gene matches: 10. CDR3 DNA sequence: TGCAGTGCTATCCCCGGGACAGCAACGTACAATGAGCAGTTCTTC. Its translation is CSAIPGTATYNEQFF.

This clonotype came up a few times. The J gene is TRBJ2-7, the V gene TRBV5-1; D is undetermined. The germline V gene encodes CDR1 SGHRS and CDR2 YFSETQ. CDR3 length: 14 amino acids. V was shortened by 2 bases and J by 0 bases, with 9 bases between the two germline ends. CDR3 in DNA: TGCGCCAGCAGCTTCGAGAGGAGCTCCTACGAGCAGTACTTC. Translating gives CASSFERSSYEQYF.

This chain links TRBV30 with TRBJ2-5; no clear D. CDR1 is GTSNPN, CDR2 SVGIG, per germline (reference sequence). V was trimmed by 5 bases and J by 4 bases, leaving 11 bases between them. The CDR3 has 12 amino acids. The CDR3 reads CAWSISRETQYF. CDR3 DNA: TGTGCCTGGTCCATTAGCAGAGAGACCCAGTACTTC.

The rearrangement joins TRBV7-3 to TRBJ2-5; no firm D call. In germline, CDR1 is SGHTA, CDR2 FQGTGA. V shed 5 bases and J shed 4 bases, with 17 bases lying between them. The CDR3 covers 15 residues. CDR3 region: CASSQSPRIGETQYF. The CDR3 DNA follows: TGTGCCAGCAGCCAATCCCCTAGAATCGGAGAGACCCAGTACTTC.

The chain employs TRBV27 and TRBJ1-5, with 7 bases lining up with TRBD1. Germline CDR1 and CDR2: MNHEY and SMNVEV (reference sequence). CDR3 length: 15 amino acids. The V segment lost 6 bases and the J segment 2 bases; nucleotides outside the gene matches: 7. The CDR3 protein is CASRRQGPGNQPQHF. For the CDR3, the DNA is TGTGCCAGCAGGCGACAGGGCCCCGGCAATCAGCCCCAGCATTTT.

The genes are TRBV5-1 and TRBJ1-1; D gene ambiguous. V lost 0 bases to trimming and J lost 1 base, with 10 bases between them. Germline CDR1 and CDR2: SGHRS and YFSETQ. This CDR3 comprises 15 residues. This CDR3 reads CASSLVVPSNTEAFF. CDR3 nucleotide sequence: TGCGCCAGCAGCTTGGTTGTCCCATCGAACACTGAAGCTTTCTTT.

This clonotype was found many times. The genes are TRBV10-3 and TRBJ1-2; D might be TRBD1 (6 bases). V lost 3 bases to trimming and J lost 7 bases, with 18 bases between them. Germline-derived CDR1 and CDR2 are ENHRY and SYGVKD. The CDR3 spans 15 residues. The CDR3 DNA follows: TGTGCCATCAGTGACATACAGGGAGCAGTTAGTGGCTACACCTTC. Translation gives CAISDIQGAVSGYTF.

The rearrangement uses TRBV20-1 and TRBJ2-2; 12 bases line up with TRBD2. The V segment lost 5 bases and the J segment 1 base; nucleotides outside the gene matches: 5. CDR1 and CDR2 (germline): DFQATT, SNEGSKA (reference sequence). The length of the CDR3 is 16 residues. The CDR3 region is CSAGTSGRRNTGELFF. The CDR3 bases are TGCAGTGCTGGGACTAGCGGGCGCCGGAACACCGGGGAGCTGTTTTTT.

This chain links TRBV5-1 with TRBJ2-5; TRBD1 aligns across 7 bases. The CDR3 totals 17 residues. V was pared by 0 bases and J by 1 base, with 9 bases of the junction left unmatched. CDR1 and CDR2 (germline): SGHRS, YFSETQ. CDR3 nucleotides: TGCGCCAGCAGCTTGGAGGCAGGGGGTTCGGTCCAAGAGACCCAGTACTTC. Its protein product is CASSLEAGGSVQETQYF.

This chain connects TRBV11-3 to TRBJ2-4, with 16 positions matching TRBD2. J was trimmed by 7 bases and V by 4 bases; bases with no gene match: 4. CDR3 size: 16 residues. CDR1 and CDR2 from the germline V gene are SGHNT and YENEEA. This CDR3 is CASSSGLAGGRNIQYF. The CDR3 DNA is TGTGCCAGCAGCTCGGGACTAGCGGGAGGGCGGAACATTCAGTACTTC.

This clonotype was seen a few times. This sequence joins TRBV12-3 or TRBV12-4 and TRBJ2-1; TRBD2 matches at 7 bases. The junction had 5 bases not matched to a gene; V was cut back by 1 base and J by 2 bases. The CDR3 is made up of 16 amino acids. The CDR3 protein is CASSLESGIAYNEQFF. CDR3 in DNA: TGTGCCAGCAGTTTAGAAAGCGGGATCGCCTACAATGAGCAGTTCTTC.

A few counts support this clonotype. The chain links TRBV20-1 to TRBJ1-1; no clear D gene. The V gene lost 0 bases and the J gene lost 8 bases, with 7 bases spanning the gap. CDR3 size: 11 residues. The germline CDR1 and CDR2 sequences are DFQATT and SNEGSKA (reference sequence). CDR3 bases: TGCAGTGCTAGAGAATCTTCCGAAGCTTTCTTT. This gives the protein CSARESSEAFF.

On this clonotype itself: A junction end diverges from the germline sequence, so it may reflect a read error. The chain carries TRBV7-9 and TRBJ1-1, with a weak D call TRBD1 (6 bases). This CDR3 comprises 15 residues. Germline V gives CDR1 SEHNR, CDR2 FQNEAQ (reference sequence). The DNA of the CDR3 is TGTGCCAGCAGCGATGGGGGCCGCGGGGGCACTGAAGCCTTCTTT. It translates to CASSDGGRGGTEAFF.

This clonotype was counted between two and nine times. The chain couples TRBV11-3 to TRBJ1-1; D is undetermined. CDR1 SGHNT and CDR2 YENEEA come from the germline V gene. This CDR3 is built from 13 residues. V lost 3 bases, J lost 3 bases, and 8 bases lay in between. This CDR3 is CASSFSEDTEAFF. CDR3 bases: TGTGCCAGCAGCTTCAGTGAGGACACTGAAGCTTTCTTT.

This sequence joins TRBV19 and TRBJ2-1; 9 nucleotides match TRBD1. The germline gives CDR1 LNHDA, CDR2 SQIVND (reference sequence). The CDR3 has 20 residues. CDR3 protein: CGTPLAGQGSSDGSYNEQFF. CDR3 sequence (DNA): TGTGGTACGCCCCTAGCAGGACAGGGGAGCAGTGATGGGTCCTACAATGAGCAGTTCTTC.

This clonotype was seen many times. The chain joins TRBV18 to TRBJ2-3; 7 bases are a match to TRBD2. The germline gives CDR1 KGHSH, CDR2 LQKENI. CDR3 length: 17 residues. V lost 5 bases and J lost 1; bases outside the gene matches: 12. CDR3 loop: CASSTLTSAEGTDTQYF. DNA of the CDR3: TGTGCCAGCTCAACCTTAACTAGCGCCGAAGGCACAGATACGCAGTATTTT.

This clonotype was counted only a few times. The chain recombines TRBV12-3 or TRBV12-4 with TRBJ1-1; TRBD1 matches 8 bases. Unmatched junction bases numbered 7, after V lost 6 bases and J lost 4 bases. This CDR3 region has 14 residues. CDR3 nucleotides: TGTGCCAGCAGCGACAGGGGCGCTAGCACTGAAGCTTTCTTT. Residues: CASSDRGASTEAFF.

This clonotype has only one observation. The chain uses TRBV7-6 and TRBJ2-7; 12 positions agree with TRBD2. Germline V gives CDR1 SGHVS, CDR2 FNYEAQ. The junction had 12 bases not matched to a gene; V was cut back by 5 bases and J by 7 bases. The CDR3 spans 16 residues. The CDR3 sequence is CASSTPGTSGPGEQYF. The DNA of the CDR3 is TGTGCCAGCAGCACGCCCGGGACTAGCGGGCCGGGGGAGCAGTACTTC.